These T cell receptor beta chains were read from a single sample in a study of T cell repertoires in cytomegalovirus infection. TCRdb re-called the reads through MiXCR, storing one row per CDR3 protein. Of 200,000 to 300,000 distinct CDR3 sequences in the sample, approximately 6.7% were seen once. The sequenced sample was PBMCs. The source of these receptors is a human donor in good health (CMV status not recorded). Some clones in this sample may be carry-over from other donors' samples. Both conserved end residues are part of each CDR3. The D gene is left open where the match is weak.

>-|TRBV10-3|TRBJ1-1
CAISRDGNTEAFF
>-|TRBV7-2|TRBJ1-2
CASRIAEGLYGYTF
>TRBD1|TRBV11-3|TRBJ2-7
CASSGWTGAEQYF
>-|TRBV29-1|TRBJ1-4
CSVDGGQGGEKLFF
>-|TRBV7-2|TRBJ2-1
CASSARQAYNEQFF
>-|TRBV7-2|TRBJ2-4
CASSLAGAKNIQYF
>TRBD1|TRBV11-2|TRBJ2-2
CASSPRGGTGEMRNTGELFF
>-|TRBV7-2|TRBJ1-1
CASSLQGMNTEAFF
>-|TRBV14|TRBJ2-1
CASSQDDRYEQFF
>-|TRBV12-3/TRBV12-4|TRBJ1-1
CASRAGSMNTEAFF
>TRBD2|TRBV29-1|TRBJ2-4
CSVASGTSSNIQYF
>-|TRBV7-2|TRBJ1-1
CASSLMCGLANTEAFF
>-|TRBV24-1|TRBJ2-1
CATSDPDAGGYNEQFF
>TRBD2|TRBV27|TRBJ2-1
CASSLWLAGGNEQFF
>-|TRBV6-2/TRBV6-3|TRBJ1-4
CASHRSTNEKLFF
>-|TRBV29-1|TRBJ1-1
CSVGEGTEAFF
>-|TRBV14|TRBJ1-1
CASSQVRGAAEAFF
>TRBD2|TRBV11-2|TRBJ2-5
CASSFAGGKETQYF
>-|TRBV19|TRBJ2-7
CASSMEFFGASYEQYF
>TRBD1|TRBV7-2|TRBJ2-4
CASTTGVKNIQYF
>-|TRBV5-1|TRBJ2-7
CASSFPDSVTYEQYF
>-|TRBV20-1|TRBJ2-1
CSARDRMGRSSYNEQFF
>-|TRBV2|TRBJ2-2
CASSAELQGSGELFF
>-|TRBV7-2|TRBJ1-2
CASSLGTRDWGNGYTF
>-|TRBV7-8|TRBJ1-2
CASSLYGPYTF
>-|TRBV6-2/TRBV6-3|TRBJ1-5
CASSWVASVGNQPQHF
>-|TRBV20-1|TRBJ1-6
CSALTGRNSPLHF
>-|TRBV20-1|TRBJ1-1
CSARGLLGEARTEAFF
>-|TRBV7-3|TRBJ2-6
CASSSRTAQSGANVLTF
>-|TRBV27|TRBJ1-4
CASSLKILGEKLFF
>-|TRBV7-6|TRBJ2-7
CASSLTGGDYEQYF
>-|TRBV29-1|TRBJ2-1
CSTEGRGRNEQFF
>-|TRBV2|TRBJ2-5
CASSEDRETQYF
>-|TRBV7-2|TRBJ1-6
CASSFISAERSLRLHF
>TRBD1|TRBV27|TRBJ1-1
CASSSQIRDRDTEAFF
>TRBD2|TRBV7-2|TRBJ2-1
CASSVQALAGGAVGEQFF
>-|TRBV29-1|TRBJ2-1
CSGGPMRGNEQFF
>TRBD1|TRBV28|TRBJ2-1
CASRQGVYNEQFF
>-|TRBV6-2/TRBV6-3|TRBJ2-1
CASRENNEQFF
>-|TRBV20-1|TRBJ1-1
CSAPGGGTEAFF
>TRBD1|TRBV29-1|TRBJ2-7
CSVDVGQGATEQYF
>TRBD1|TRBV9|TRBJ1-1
CASSAVQGAYTEAFF
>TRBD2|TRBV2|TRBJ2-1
CALWGRGGSYNEQFF
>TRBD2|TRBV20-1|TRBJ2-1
CSARLADTRRSYNEQFF
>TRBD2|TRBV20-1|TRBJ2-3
CSARRASGGLGTDTQYF
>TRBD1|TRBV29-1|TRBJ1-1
CSVVEGASEAFF
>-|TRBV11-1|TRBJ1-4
CASSRRESTNEKLFF
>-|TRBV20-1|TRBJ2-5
CSARTGTRKETQYF
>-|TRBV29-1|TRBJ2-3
CSVRDTRAQYF
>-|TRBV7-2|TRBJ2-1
CASVGVVQVAYNEQFF
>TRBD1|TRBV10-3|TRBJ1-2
CAISEARGDYGYTF
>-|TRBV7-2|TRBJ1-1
CASSFTGNTEAFF
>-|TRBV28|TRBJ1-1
CASSLYLGSSTEAFF